One sample yielded the 2 T cell receptor beta chains listed below, sequenced in a study of tumor-infiltrating lymphocytes in localized non-small cell lung cancer. The method was immunoSEQ multiplex PCR; TCRdb's version includes in-frame clones alone and lacks a portion of them. Seen here are 2,500 to 3,000 clones, about 62% observed once, and the top ten hold 8.5% to 10%. The sample taken for sequencing was uninvolved lung tissue not adjacent to the tumor. Source of these receptors: a human donor with non-small cell lung cancer.

The chain employs TRBV28 and TRBJ2-3; no firm D call. The CDR3 spans 10 residues. Germline CDR1 MDHEN, CDR2 SYDVKM. V lost 8 bases and J 10 bases, leaving 10 bases between the germline ends. CDR3 in amino acids: CASLGYAQYF. The CDR3 bases are TGTGCCAGCTTGGGTTATGCGCAGTATTTT.

This clone was found a few times. The CDR3 region is CASSLASTGAATNEKLFF. In DNA form, the CDR3 reads TGCGCCAGCAGCTTGGCCTCGACAGGGGCTGCAACTAATGAAAAACTGTTTTTT. V gene TRBV5-1 combines with J gene TRBJ1-4, with 8 positions matching TRBD1. The ends lost 0 bases at V and 0 bases at J; junction bases unmatched: 7. The germline gives CDR1 SGHRS, CDR2 YFSETQ. The CDR3 length is 18 residues.